The entry below gives a single T cell receptor beta chain sequence along with its context. The antigen is undetermined. The second PCR ran about 6 to 11 cycles with a sample-barcoded 5' primer and J-beta primers. Tags on each cDNA molecule came from a template-switch adaptor with 12 random nucleotides. TCRdb reprocessed the 5' RACE reads via MiXCR and lists one record per CDR3 protein. Of about 970,000 distinct CDR3 sequences listed, approximately 50% were seen once; the top ten hold over 20%. These data come from a study of blood T cells in healthy people across ages. Study-level results: More naive CD4+ cells and higher diversity marked long-lived donors relative to aged donors.

Germline-derived CDR1 and CDR2 are SEHNR and FQNEAQ (reference sequence). V lost 6 bases and J lost 3; bases outside the gene matches: 19. The CDR3 loop spans 19 amino acids. The TCR comes from a woman between 55 and 75 years old in good health. The sample taken for sequencing was blood. This rearrangement joins TRBV7-9 to TRBJ2-3; 9 bases are shared with TRBD2. CDR3 amino acids: CASSYLRVEREEVTDTQYF. In DNA, the CDR3 is TGTGCCAGCAGTTACCTTAGGGTGGAGCGGGAGGAGGTAACAGATACGCAGTATTTT.